The 14 T cell receptor beta chains below were found in one sample sequenced in a study of shared clonotypes between healthy human individuals. The method was immunoSEQ multiplex PCR; TCRdb's version includes in-frame clones alone and lacks a portion of them. In the table there are some 2,400,000 clones, 90% to 97% of which are singletons. Source material: naive CD4+ T cells sorted from blood. Subset of the sample: CD45RA+ positively selected. These receptors came from a man aged 18 to 30 in good health.

This CDR3 reads CAWRRERGYEQYF. CDR3 in DNA: TGTGCCTGGAGGAGGGAGAGGGGATACGAGCAGTACTTC. This rearrangement joins TRBV30 to TRBJ2-7, with D perhaps matching TRBD1 or TRBD2 (5 bases each). Germline values: CDR1 GTSNPN, CDR2 SVGIG (reference sequence). This CDR3 contains 13 residues. Trimming took 3 bases from V and 4 from J, leaving 13 bases between them.

V and J are TRBV5-1 and TRBJ2-7, with 9 bases that match TRBD2. V was pared by 3 bases and J by 5 bases, with 6 bases of the junction left unmatched. The germline V gene encodes CDR1 SGHRS and CDR2 YFSETQ. CDR3 size: 14 residues. Here the CDR3 DNA reads TGCGCCAGCAGCTCAGTAGCGGGAGCGGACGAGCAGTACTTC. It translates to CASSSVAGADEQYF.

CDR3 sequence reads: CASSLGTNYNEQFF. CDR3 coding DNA: TGTGCCAGCAGTCTCGGGACTAATTACAATGAGCAGTTCTTC. The chain links TRBV6-5 to TRBJ2-1; 7 positions match TRBD2. The CDR3 loop spans 14 amino acids. After removal of 5 bases from V and 4 bases from J, the junction contained 5 bases not matched to a gene. Germline assignment: CDR1 MNHEY and CDR2 SVGAGI.

The chain is built from TRBV2 and TRBJ1-1; maybe TRBD1 (5 bases). V was trimmed by 2 bases and J by 4 bases, leaving 11 bases between them. The CDR3 totals 14 residues. Germline loops: CDR1 SNHLY, CDR2 FYNNEI. CDR3 region: CASSEQGVGTEAFF. CDR3 DNA: TGTGCCAGCAGTGAACAGGGCGTAGGCACTGAAGCTTTCTTT.

The rearrangement uses TRBV4-1 and TRBJ1-2, with TRBD1 matching over 12 bases. The CDR3 extends over 20 amino acids. Looked up from germline, CDR1 is MGHRA and CDR2 is YSYEKL. V lost 3 bases and J lost 4; bases outside the gene matches: 18. CDR3 bases: TGCGCCAGCAGCCACATATCAAGCCGGGACAGGGGGCTACCCCCCTATGGCTACACCTTC. It is translated as CASSHISSRDRGLPPYGYTF.

The chain uses TRBV5-6 and TRBJ2-3, with 10 bases lining up with TRBD2. Per the germline V gene, CDR1 is SGHDT and CDR2 is YYEEEE. CDR3 length: 16 residues. V trimming: 0 bases; J trimming: 4 bases; junction bases outside the gene matches: 5. The CDR3, as DNA: TGTGCCAGCAGCTTGGCCAGCGGGAGGGCCGCAGATACGCAGTATTTT. Its translation is CASSLASGRAADTQYF.

DNA of the CDR3: TGTGCCAGCAGTGTAGACAGGGGATTTTACGAGCAGTACTTC. Translation gives CASSVDRGFYEQYF. This chain uses TRBV25-1 with TRBJ2-7; 8 bases agree with TRBD1. Per germline, CDR1 MGHDK and CDR2 SYGVNS. This CDR3 is 14 amino acids long. V shed 4 bases and J 4 bases; nucleotides not matched to a gene: 6.

CDR3 sequence reads: CASTKGRGNPQHF. The CDR3 coding sequence is TGTGCCAGTACTAAGGGCAGGGGGAACCCCCAGCATTTT. The V and J genes are TRBV19 and TRBJ1-5, with 7 bases identical to TRBD1. The CDR3 covers 13 residues. Germline CDR1 is LNHDA and CDR2 is SQIVND (reference sequence). V lost 7 bases and J lost 10; bases outside the gene matches: 10.

A single count supports this clone. This chain uses TRBV25-1 with TRBJ1-4; D gene uncertain. CDR1 and CDR2 (germline): MGHDK, SYGVNS. Trimming removed 1 base at V and 4 bases at J, with 10 bases between. The CDR3 runs to 15 residues. The CDR3 nucleotides read TGTGCCAGCAGTGAATCTCGACCCCTTAATGAAAAACTGTTTTTT. Its protein product is CASSESRPLNEKLFF.

The rearrangement joins TRBV7-2 to TRBJ1-1, with no clear D. The length of the CDR3 is 13 residues. Germline loops: CDR1 SGHTA, CDR2 FQGNSA. V lost 5 bases, J lost 1 base, and 8 bases lay in between. CDR3 sequence (DNA): TGTGCCAGCAGCACTCGACAGAACACTGAAGCTTTCTTT. Translating it yields CASSTRQNTEAFF.

The rearrangement uses TRBV5-4 and TRBJ2-2; D is ambiguous. Deletions cut 2 bases from V and 2 bases from J, with 4 bases between. This CDR3 comprises 13 residues. From germline, CDR1 is SGHNT and CDR2 YYREEE (reference sequence). CDR3 DNA sequence: TGTGCCAGCAGCTTTGACAACACCGGGGAGCTGTTTTTT. Residues: CASSFDNTGELFF.

The chain links TRBV19 to TRBJ1-1, with D perhaps TRBD1 (5 bases). In germline, CDR1 is LNHDA, CDR2 SQIVND (reference sequence). V lost 3 bases, J lost 10 bases, and 12 bases lay in between. This CDR3 is built from 12 residues. CDR3 sequence reads: CASSMVLGGAFF. CDR3 sequence (DNA): TGTGCCAGTAGTATGGTTCTGGGGGGAGCTTTCTTT.

J is TRBJ2-1 and V is TRBV12-5; 7 positions match TRBD2. The CDR3 contains 16 residues. The V segment lost 3 bases and the J segment 4 bases; nucleotides outside the gene matches: 9. Germline V gene lookup returns CDR1 LGHNT and CDR2 FRNRAP. The CDR3 DNA is TGTGCTAGTGGTTTAGTTTTGGGCGGGAGATACAATGAGCAGTTCTTC. It codes for CASGLVLGGRYNEQFF.

V is TRBV18 and J is TRBJ1-2, with 9 nucleotides matching TRBD1. The CDR3 length is 16 residues. Trimming at V came to 5 bases and at J to 2 bases, leaving 9 bases not matched to a gene. CDR1 is KGHSH and CDR2 is LQKENI in the germline V gene. The CDR3 loop reads CASSFSWDRDNYGYTF. The CDR3 region has the DNA TGTGCCAGCTCATTCTCTTGGGACAGGGACAACTATGGCTACACCTTC.